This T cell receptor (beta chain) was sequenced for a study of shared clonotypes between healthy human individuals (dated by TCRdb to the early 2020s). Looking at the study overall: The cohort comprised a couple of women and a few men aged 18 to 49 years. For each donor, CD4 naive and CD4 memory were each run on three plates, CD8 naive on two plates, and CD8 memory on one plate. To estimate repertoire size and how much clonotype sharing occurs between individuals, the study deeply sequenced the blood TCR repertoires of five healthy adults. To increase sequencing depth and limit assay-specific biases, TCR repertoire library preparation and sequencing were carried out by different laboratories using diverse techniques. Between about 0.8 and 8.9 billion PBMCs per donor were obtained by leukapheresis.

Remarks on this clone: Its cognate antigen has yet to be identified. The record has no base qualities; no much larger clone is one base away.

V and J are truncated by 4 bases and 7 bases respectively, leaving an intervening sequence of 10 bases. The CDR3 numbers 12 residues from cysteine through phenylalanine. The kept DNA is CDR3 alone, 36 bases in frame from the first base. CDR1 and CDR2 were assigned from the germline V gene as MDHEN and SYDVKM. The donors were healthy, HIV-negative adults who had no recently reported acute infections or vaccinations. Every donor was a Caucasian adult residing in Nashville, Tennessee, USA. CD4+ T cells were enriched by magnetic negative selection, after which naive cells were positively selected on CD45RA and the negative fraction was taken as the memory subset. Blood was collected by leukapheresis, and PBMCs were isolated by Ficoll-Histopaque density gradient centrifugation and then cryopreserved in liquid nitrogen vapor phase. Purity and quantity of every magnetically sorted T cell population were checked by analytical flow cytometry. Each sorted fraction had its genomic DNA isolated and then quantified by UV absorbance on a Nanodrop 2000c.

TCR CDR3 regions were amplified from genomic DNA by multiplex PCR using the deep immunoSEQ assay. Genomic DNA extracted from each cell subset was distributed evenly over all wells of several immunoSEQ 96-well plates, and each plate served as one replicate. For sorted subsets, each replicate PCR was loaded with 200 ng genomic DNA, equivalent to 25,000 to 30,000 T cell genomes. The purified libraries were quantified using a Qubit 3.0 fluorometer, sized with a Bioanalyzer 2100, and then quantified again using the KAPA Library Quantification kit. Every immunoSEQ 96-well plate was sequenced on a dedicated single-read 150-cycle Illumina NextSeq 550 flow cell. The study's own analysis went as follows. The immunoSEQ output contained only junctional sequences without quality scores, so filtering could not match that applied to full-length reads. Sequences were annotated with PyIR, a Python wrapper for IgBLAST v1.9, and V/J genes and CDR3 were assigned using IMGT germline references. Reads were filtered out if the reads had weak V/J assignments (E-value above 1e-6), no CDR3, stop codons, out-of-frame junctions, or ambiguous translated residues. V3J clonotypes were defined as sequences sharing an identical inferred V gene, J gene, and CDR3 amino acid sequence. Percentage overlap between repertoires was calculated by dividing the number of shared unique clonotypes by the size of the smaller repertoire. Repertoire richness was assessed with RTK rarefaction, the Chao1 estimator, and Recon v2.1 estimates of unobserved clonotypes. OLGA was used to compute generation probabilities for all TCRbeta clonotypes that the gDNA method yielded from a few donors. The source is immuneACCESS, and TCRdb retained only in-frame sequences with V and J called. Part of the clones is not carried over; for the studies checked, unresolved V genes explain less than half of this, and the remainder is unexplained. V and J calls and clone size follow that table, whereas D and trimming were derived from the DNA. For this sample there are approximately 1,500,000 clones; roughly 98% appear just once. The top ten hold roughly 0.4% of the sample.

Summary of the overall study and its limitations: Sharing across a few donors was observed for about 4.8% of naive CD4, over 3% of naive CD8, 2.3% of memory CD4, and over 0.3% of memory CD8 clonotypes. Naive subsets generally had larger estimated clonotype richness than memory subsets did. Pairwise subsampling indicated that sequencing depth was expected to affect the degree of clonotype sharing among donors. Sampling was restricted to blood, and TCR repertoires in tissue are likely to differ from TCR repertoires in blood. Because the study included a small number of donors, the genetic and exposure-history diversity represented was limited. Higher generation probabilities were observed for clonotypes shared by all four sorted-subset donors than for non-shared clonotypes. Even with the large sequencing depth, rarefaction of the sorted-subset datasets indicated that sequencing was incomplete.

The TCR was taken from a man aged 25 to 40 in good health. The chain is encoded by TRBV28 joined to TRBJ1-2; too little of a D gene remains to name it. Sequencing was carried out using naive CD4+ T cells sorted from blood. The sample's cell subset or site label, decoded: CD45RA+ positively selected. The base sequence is TGTGCCAGCAGTTGGAAGGGTACTGGCTACACCTTC. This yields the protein CASSWKGTGYTF.